One and the same sample provided the 13 T cell receptor beta chains below, sequenced in a study of shared clonotypes between healthy human individuals. Here immunoSEQ multiplex PCR was the method, and the copy in TCRdb shows in-frame clones only, minus some. The sample records fewer than 650,000 clones, roughly 79% being singletons. The sample taken for sequencing was PBMCs. These receptors all come from a middle-aged woman in good health. Some clones in this sample may be carry-over from other donors' samples.

In its sample, this clone was seen a few times. The rearrangement uses TRBV7-2 and TRBJ2-6; the D is unclear. The length of the CDR3 is 14 residues. The germline gives CDR1 SGHTA, CDR2 FQGNSA. Trimming stripped 5 bases from V and 1 base from J, with 6 bases between. CDR3 residues: CASSTLSGANVLTF. Written as DNA, the CDR3 is TGTGCCAGCAGCACCCTTTCTGGGGCCAACGTCCTGACTTTC.

V gene TRBV6-1 combines with J gene TRBJ1-5; possibly TRBD1 for D (6 bases). Germline CDR1 and CDR2: MNHNS and SASEGT. The CDR3 totals 15 residues. The germline V and J ends were trimmed by 9 bases and 5 bases, with 20 bases remaining between them. The CDR3 bases are TGTGCCAGTCGGATACAGGGCTCGACGTATCAGCCCCAGCATTTT. Translated: CASRIQGSTYQPQHF.

CDR3 coding DNA: TGTGCCAGCAGCGTAGAACAGGGGGGTGGAAACACCATATATTTT. As protein: CASSVEQGGGNTIYF. This chain links TRBV9 with TRBJ1-3, with 8 bases that match TRBD1. The ends lost 0 bases at V and 3 bases at J; junction bases unmatched: 2. Germline V gives CDR1 SGDLS, CDR2 YYNGEE. This CDR3 has 15 amino acids.

The rearrangement links TRBV28 to TRBJ1-1, with 8 positions matching TRBD1. V was clipped by 4 bases and J by 1 base; unmatched bases: 11. The CDR3 sequence is 17 residues long. CDR1 is MDHEN, CDR2 SYDVKM, per germline. CDR3 coding DNA: TGTGCCAGCAGTTCCCTTGACGGGACAGGACCGAACACTGAAGCTTTCTTT. Translated, it gives CASSSLDGTGPNTEAFF.

This sequence joins TRBV6-6 and TRBJ2-7; tentative D call: TRBD2 (5 bases). Trimming removed 7 bases from V and 7 bases from J, with 17 bases in between. The CDR3 has 13 residues. CDR1 is MNHNY and CDR2 is SVGAGI in the germline V gene (reference sequence). The CDR3 DNA sequence: TGTGCCAGCAAATGGAGGAGCCTTGGAGAGCAGTACTTC. Translated: CASKWRSLGEQYF.

The genes are TRBV18 and TRBJ2-7; D is perhaps TRBD2 (5 bases). The V gene's germline CDR1 is KGHSH and CDR2 LQKENI. The CDR3 totals 15 residues. V lost 3 bases and J lost 5, with 17 bases in between. CDR3 protein: CASSPLEGGLDEQYF. The CDR3 DNA reads TGTGCCAGCTCACCTCTAGAGGGCGGACTGGACGAGCAGTACTTC.

The chain links TRBV27 to TRBJ2-7; a possible D gene is TRBD1 (6 bases). Trimming pared 11 bases from V and 2 bases from J, leaving 19 bases between. Germline CDR1 and CDR2: MNHEY and SMNVEV (reference sequence). The CDR3 consists of 14 residues. CDR3 DNA: TGTGCCCGACTTCGACAGGTCGGAACCTACGAGCAGTACTTC. It encodes CARLRQVGTYEQYF.

The genes are TRBV9 and TRBJ1-3; D gene ambiguous. The germline V gene encodes CDR1 SGDLS and CDR2 YYNGEE. This CDR3 is 13 amino acids long. V was pared by 1 base and J by 4 bases, with 6 bases between. For the CDR3, the DNA is TGTGCCAGCAGCGTATCAACGGGAAACACCATATATTTT. Its protein product is CASSVSTGNTIYF.

As to this clone: Other DNA sequences in the same sample also yield this CDR3. CDR3 residues: CASSPGTSGYEQYF. The CDR3 DNA reads as TGTGCCAGCAGTCCCGGGACTAGCGGATACGAGCAGTACTTC. This sequence joins TRBV6-6 and TRBJ2-7; 11 bases fit TRBD2. CDR1 MNHNY and CDR2 SVGAGI come from the germline V gene (reference sequence). The CDR3 has 14 residues. V lost 5 bases to trimming and J lost 4 bases; unmatched junction nucleotides: 4.

The V gene is TRBV15, the J gene TRBJ2-1; 13 nucleotides match TRBD2. The CDR3 has 16 residues. With V trimmed by 4 bases and J by 6 bases, 6 bases remained unmatched. From germline, CDR1 is LNHNV and CDR2 YYDKDF (reference sequence). This chain's CDR3 is CATSIGGLAGLNEQFF. The DNA of the CDR3 is TGTGCCACCAGCATAGGGGGACTAGCGGGACTCAATGAGCAGTTCTTC.

The chain combines TRBV7-9 with TRBJ2-1; the D gene is possibly TRBD2 (6 bases). V was pared by 11 bases and J by 9 bases, with 20 bases between. This CDR3 contains 13 residues. Germline CDR1 reads SEHNR; CDR2 reads FQNEAQ (reference sequence). The CDR3 region is CAGIGTSLGEQFF. The CDR3 DNA sequence: TGTGCCGGGATCGGAACTAGCCTCGGTGAGCAGTTCTTC.

The rearrangement links TRBV10-3 to TRBJ2-5; 10 bases agree with TRBD2. Germline values: CDR1 ENHRY, CDR2 SYGVKD. V trimming: 6 bases; J trimming: 5 bases; junction bases outside the gene matches: 3. This CDR3 comprises 13 residues. The CDR3 here is CAIRSGRGETQYF. In nucleotides, the CDR3 is TGTGCCATCAGGAGCGGGAGGGGCGAGACCCAGTACTTC.

This chain connects TRBV6-6 to TRBJ1-4; 9 bases align to TRBD1. The V and J ends lost 4 bases and 8 bases, in that order; junction bases with no gene match: 8. CDR3 size: 15 residues. Germline CDR1 is MNHNY and CDR2 is SVGAGI (reference sequence). In DNA, the CDR3 is TGTGCCAGCAGTTCCACCGGGACAGGGTTAGAAAAACTGTTTTTT. This sequence encodes CASSSTGTGLEKLFF.